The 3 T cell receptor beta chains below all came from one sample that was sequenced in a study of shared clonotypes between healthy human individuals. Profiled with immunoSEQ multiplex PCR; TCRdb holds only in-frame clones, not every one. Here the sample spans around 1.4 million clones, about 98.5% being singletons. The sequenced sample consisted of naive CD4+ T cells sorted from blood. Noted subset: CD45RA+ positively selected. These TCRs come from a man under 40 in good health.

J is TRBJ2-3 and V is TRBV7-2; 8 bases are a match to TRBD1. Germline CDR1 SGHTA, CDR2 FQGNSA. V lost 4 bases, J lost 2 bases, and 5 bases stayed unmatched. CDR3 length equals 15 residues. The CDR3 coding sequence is TGTGCCAGCAGCTCCCGGACAGGGAACACAGATACGCAGTATTTT. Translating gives CASSSRTGNTDTQYF.

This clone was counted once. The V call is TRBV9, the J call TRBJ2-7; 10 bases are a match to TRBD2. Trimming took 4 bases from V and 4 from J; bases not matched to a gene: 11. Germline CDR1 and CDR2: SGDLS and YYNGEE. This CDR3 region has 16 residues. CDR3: CASSFSPLAGAYEQYF. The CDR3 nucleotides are TGTGCCAGCAGCTTCAGCCCCCTAGCGGGAGCATACGAGCAGTACTTC.

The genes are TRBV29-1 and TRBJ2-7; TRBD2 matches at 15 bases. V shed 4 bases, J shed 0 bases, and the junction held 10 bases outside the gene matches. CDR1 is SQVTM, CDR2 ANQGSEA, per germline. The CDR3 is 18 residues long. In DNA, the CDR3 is TGCAGCGTTGGACCGTTGGGACTAGCGGGAGGTTCCTCCTACGAGCAGTACTTC. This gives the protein CSVGPLGLAGGSSYEQYF.